This is a list of T cell receptor beta chains from one sample in a study of cytomegalovirus exposure and HLA in healthy donors. Profiling relied on immunoSEQ multiplex PCR, and the TCRdb table lists in-frame clones only, not all of them. The sample comprises 97,000 or so clones, 9.4% of which are singletons, and 4.5% to 6.5% rests with the top ten. Sample: PBMCs. The receptors stem from a man aged 50-60 years in good health and CMV-seropositive. Each CDR3 is given with its conserved first and last residue. The order of the fields is clone size, J gene, V gene, D gene, CDR3 protein, CDR3 DNA. A D gene is named only where the DNA matches it firmly. Clone size, where shown, is once, few, many, or a class for clones that have expanded.

abundance: .
j_gene: TRBJ2-7
v_gene: TRBV6-5
d_gene: TRBD2
CDR3aa: CASRGTAGGYEQYF
CDR3nt: TGTGCCAGCAGGGGGACGGCGGGGGGCTACGAGCAGTACTTC

abundance: few
j_gene: TRBJ1-5
v_gene: TRBV6-6
d_gene: TRBD1
CDR3aa: CASSSTTGGLQPQHF
CDR3nt: TGTGCCAGCAGTTCTACCACAGGGGGCTTACAGCCCCAGCATTTT

abundance: .
j_gene: TRBJ2-7
v_gene: TRBV6-6
d_gene: TRBD2
CDR3aa: CASSRGSASGYEQYF
CDR3nt: TGTGCCAGCAGCCGTGGGTCGGCTAGCGGTTACGAGCAGTACTTC

abundance: .
j_gene: TRBJ1-1
v_gene: TRBV6-5
d_gene: .
CDR3aa: CASAGTQGKNTEAFF
CDR3nt: TGTGCCAGCGCAGGGACCCAGGGGAAGAACACTGAAGCTTTCTTT

abundance: .
j_gene: TRBJ1-5
v_gene: TRBV30
d_gene: .
CDR3aa: CAWNFAGANQPQHF
CDR3nt: TGTGCCTGGAACTTTGCAGGGGCTAATCAGCCCCAGCATTTT

abundance: few
j_gene: TRBJ2-3
v_gene: TRBV29-1
d_gene: .
CDR3aa: CSVEKSTDTQYF
CDR3nt: TGCAGCGTGGAGAAAAGCACAGATACGCAGTATTTT

abundance: .
j_gene: TRBJ2-1
v_gene: TRBV27
d_gene: TRBD2
CDR3aa: CASRKGLAGDNEQFF
CDR3nt: TGTGCCAGCAGAAAGGGACTAGCGGGGGACAATGAGCAGTTCTTC

abundance: few
j_gene: TRBJ1-2
v_gene: TRBV6-6
d_gene: TRBD1
CDR3aa: CASSNGQGPLSGYTF
CDR3nt: TGTGCCAGCAGTAACGGACAGGGGCCTCTCTCGGGCTACACCTTC

abundance: few
j_gene: TRBJ2-7
v_gene: TRBV2
d_gene: .
CDR3aa: CASSESSFSYEQYF
CDR3nt: TGTGCCAGCAGTGAATCCTCTTTCTCCTACGAGCAGTACTTC

abundance: few
j_gene: TRBJ1-2
v_gene: TRBV5-1
d_gene: .
CDR3aa: CASSFSGWDYGYTF
CDR3nt: TGCGCCAGCAGCTTCTCAGGCTGGGACTATGGCTACACCTTC

abundance: few
j_gene: TRBJ1-3
v_gene: TRBV2
d_gene: TRBD1
CDR3aa: CASLPTGGRGNTIYF
CDR3nt: TGTGCCAGCCTCCCTACAGGGGGTAGAGGAAACACCATATATTTT

abundance: few
j_gene: TRBJ2-2
v_gene: TRBV19
d_gene: TRBD1
CDR3aa: CASSGAGGNTGELFF
CDR3nt: TGTGCCAGTAGTGGGGCAGGGGGGAACACCGGGGAGCTGTTTTTT

abundance: .
j_gene: TRBJ2-1
v_gene: TRBV5-1
d_gene: .
CDR3aa: CASSSPREYEQFF
CDR3nt: TGCGCCAGCAGCTCCCCCCGAGAGTATGAGCAGTTCTTC

abundance: few
j_gene: TRBJ2-7
v_gene: TRBV7-9
d_gene: TRBD2
CDR3aa: CASSPSGAGGREQYF
CDR3nt: TGTGCCAGCAGCCCATCGGGAGCGGGAGGACGCGAGCAGTACTTC

abundance: .
j_gene: TRBJ2-1
v_gene: TRBV19
d_gene: .
CDR3aa: CASSIVRGGNEQFF
CDR3nt: TGTGCCAGTAGTATAGTCCGAGGTGGCAATGAGCAGTTCTTC

abundance: .
j_gene: TRBJ1-6
v_gene: TRBV30
d_gene: TRBD1
CDR3aa: CAWGSDRGNSPLHF
CDR3nt: TGTGCCTGGGGTAGTGACAGGGGTAATTCACCCCTCCACTTT

abundance: few
j_gene: TRBJ2-2
v_gene: TRBV7-2
d_gene: .
CDR3aa: CASSNTVRGELFF
CDR3nt: TGTGCCAGCAGCAATACAGTCCGGGGGGAGCTGTTTTTT

abundance: .
j_gene: TRBJ2-5
v_gene: TRBV7-2
d_gene: TRBD1
CDR3aa: CASSIRDRGKYF
CDR3nt: TGTGCCAGCAGCATCCGGGACAGGGGGAAGTACTTC

abundance: many
j_gene: TRBJ1-1
v_gene: TRBV5-1
d_gene: .
CDR3aa: CASSLGQITRNTEAFF
CDR3nt: TGCGCCAGCAGCTTAGGACAGATAACCAGGAACACTGAAGCTTTCTTT